The T cell receptor (beta chain) described here comes from a study of T cells in Graves' hyperthyroidism and ophthalmopathy. Ten or more counts support this clonotype. TCR beta CDR3 regions were amplified from RNA. An initial round of RT-PCR targeting the TCR CDR3 relied on the HTBI primer set. TCRdb itself ran the multiplex PCR reads through MiXCR, one entry per CDR3 protein. The sample yields 500,000 or so distinct CDR3 sequences, over 15% seen once. This TCR was sampled from a woman between 18 and 29 years old with Graves' ophthalmopathy. Sample: blood.

The CDR3: CASSLATRGGGLGTDTQYF. DNA of the CDR3: TGTGCCAGCAGCTTAGCGACCCGCGGCGGGGGATTAGGCACAGATACGCAGTATTTT. The rearrangement joins TRBV11-2 to TRBJ2-3, with TRBD2 matching over 7 bases. J was trimmed by 1 base and V by 1 base; bases with no gene match: 14. This CDR3 is built from 19 residues. Germline V gene data show CDR1 as SGHAT and CDR2 as FQNNGV.